The 21 T cell receptor beta chains in this list originate from one sample, sequenced in a study of blood T cell repertoires in COVID-19. The data were produced by immunoSEQ multiplex PCR, yet TCRdb's version contains in-frame clones alone and is incomplete. The sample comprises 200,000 to 250,000 clones, 70% to 85% of which are singletons, and about 5.3% rests with the top ten. Input material: peripheral blood. The receptors were gathered from a woman of 80 years or more with active or convalescent COVID-19.

The rearrangement joins TRBV24-1 to TRBJ1-2; D remains ambiguous. Germline assignment: CDR1 KGHDR and CDR2 SFDVKD. This CDR3 has 12 residues. Trimming pared 3 bases from V and 3 bases from J, leaving 4 bases between. CDR3 sequence (DNA): TGTGCCACCAGTGATCAGGACTATGGCTACACCTTC. It specifies CATSDQDYGYTF.

This sequence joins TRBV4-2 and TRBJ1-3, with no clear D. Trimming pared 0 bases from V and 2 bases from J, leaving 11 bases between. Germline V gene data show CDR1 as LGHNA and CDR2 as YNFKEQ. CDR3 length: 16 amino acids. The CDR3 loop reads CASSQEFRTPGNTIYF. The CDR3 region has the DNA TGTGCCAGCAGCCAAGAATTCCGGACTCCTGGAAACACCATATATTTT.

The V and J genes are TRBV5-1 and TRBJ1-4; no clear D gene. The CDR3 consists of 16 residues. Germline values: CDR1 SGHRS, CDR2 YFSETQ. The ends were cut back, 0 bases at V and 4 bases at J, with 13 bases in the middle. The CDR3 coding sequence is TGCGCCAGCAGCTTGGCCAGCGGAACCTATAATGAAAAACTGTTTTTT. This gives the protein CASSLASGTYNEKLFF.

This rearrangement joins TRBV6-5 to TRBJ1-4; TRBD1 aligns across 11 bases. There are 14 residues in the CDR3. The V gene end was trimmed by 6 bases and the J gene end by 8 bases; junction bases not matched to a gene: 5. Germline values: CDR1 MNHEY, CDR2 SVGAGI. The CDR3 nucleotides are TGTGCCAGCAGAGGACAGGGGGCGGTAGAAAAACTGTTTTTT. This encodes CASRGQGAVEKLFF.

This clone was seen a single time. V and J are TRBV5-1 and TRBJ2-3, with TRBD2 matching over 9 bases. The germline CDR1 and CDR2 sequences are SGHRS and YFSETQ. The ends lost 4 bases at V and 0 bases at J; junction bases unmatched: 12. This CDR3 spans 18 amino acids. DNA of the CDR3: TGCGCCAGCAGCGGAGGTGCGGGGGGGCTTTCGAGCACAGATACGCAGTATTTT. Encoded protein: CASSGGAGGLSSTDTQYF.

This chain connects TRBV4-2 to TRBJ1-5; D gene unclear. Per germline, CDR1 LGHNA and CDR2 YNFKEQ. The CDR3 is made up of 16 amino acids. V was shortened by 0 bases and J by 1 base, with 10 bases between the two germline ends. CDR3 amino acids: CASSQEGGRSNQPQHF. The CDR3 nucleotides read TGTGCCAGCAGCCAAGAGGGAGGAAGGAGCAATCAGCCCCAGCATTTT.

The V gene is TRBV30, the J gene TRBJ1-5; the D is unclear. The CDR3 loop spans 13 amino acids. Trimming stripped 4 bases from V and 2 bases from J, with 9 bases between. Germline-derived CDR1 and CDR2 are GTSNPN and SVGIG (reference sequence). The CDR3 DNA follows: TGTGCCTGGACCCCTGCGGGCAATCAGCCCCAGCATTTT. This gives the protein CAWTPAGNQPQHF. Drawing the rest from reference TRBV30 and TRBJ1-5, the complete variable domain is SQTIHQWPATLVQPVGSPLSLECTVEGTSNPNLYWYRQAAGRGLQLLFYSVGIGQISSEVPQNLSASRPQDRQFILSSKKLLLSDSGFYLCAWTPAGNQPQHFGDGTRLSIL.

The V and J genes are TRBV7-9 and TRBJ1-6, with no clear D. V lost 5 bases to trimming and J lost 3 bases, with 11 bases between them. CDR1 SEHNR and CDR2 FQNEAQ come from the germline V gene (reference sequence). This CDR3 region has 15 residues. CDR3 bases: TGTGCCAGCAGCCCCCGACACGTCTATAATTCACCCCTCCACTTT. Translation gives CASSPRHVYNSPLHF.

The chain recombines TRBV12-3 or TRBV12-4 with TRBJ1-5; D is unresolved. Trimming left V 3 bases short and J 4 bases short, with 7 bases between. The CDR3 extends over 13 amino acids. The CDR3 DNA sequence: TGTGCCAGCAGTTTTCGCAGGAATCAGCCCCAGCATTTT. Its protein is CASSFRRNQPQHF.

J is TRBJ1-6 and V is TRBV6-2 or TRBV6-3; D is unresolved. Looked up from germline, CDR1 is MNHEY and CDR2 is SVGEGT. V was shortened by 1 base and J by 3 bases, with 7 bases between the two germline ends. The CDR3 extends over 15 amino acids. Here the CDR3 reads CASSYWRDYNSPLHF. In nucleotides, the CDR3 is TGTGCCAGCAGTTACTGGAGGGACTATAATTCACCCCTCCACTTT.

The chain combines TRBV25-1 with TRBJ1-6; possibly TRBD1 for D (6 bases). The CDR3 is made up of 14 amino acids. Trimming took off 2 bases at V and 9 bases at J, with 11 bases between the two ends. Germline values: CDR1 MGHDK, CDR2 SYGVNS. This chain's CDR3 is CASSEQGRGSPLHF. In nucleotides, the CDR3 is TGTGCCAGCAGTGAACAGGGGCGAGGTTCACCCCTCCACTTT.

The chain joins TRBV6-1 to TRBJ1-2; D is perhaps TRBD1 (5 bases). V was cut by 4 bases and J by 4 bases, with 19 bases left in between. Looked up from germline, CDR1 is MNHNS and CDR2 is SASEGT. This CDR3 spans 16 amino acids. In nucleotides, the CDR3 is TGTGCCAGCAGTGCCGCCTCAGGGTCGTCAACCTATGGCTACACCTTC. This encodes CASSAASGSSTYGYTF.

This clone was detected once. The chain links TRBV3-1 (or the pseudogene TRBV3-2) to TRBJ1-2, with TRBD1 identical over 7 bases. Germline V gene sequence: CDR1 LGHDT, CDR2 YNNKEL (reference sequence). The V and J ends lost 3 bases and 4 bases, in that order; junction bases with no gene match: 8. This CDR3 has 15 amino acids. CDR3 sequence reads: CASSHRRQGSYGYTF. CDR3 bases: TGTGCCAGCAGCCACCGTCGACAGGGCTCCTATGGCTACACCTTC.

CDR3 DNA: TGTGCCACCGCAGGAGGCATGAACACTGAAGCTTTCTTT. As protein: CATAGGMNTEAFF. V is TRBV24-1 and J is TRBJ1-1; D call uncertain. This CDR3 has 13 amino acids. Trimming stripped 9 bases from V and 0 bases from J, with 10 bases between. Germline CDR1 KGHDR, CDR2 SFDVKD.

V is TRBV3-1 (or the pseudogene TRBV3-2) and J is TRBJ1-2; 8 nucleotides agree with TRBD1. This CDR3 is 16 amino acids long. The ends lost 1 base at V and 4 bases at J; junction bases unmatched: 8. Germline lookup yields CDR1 LGHDT and CDR2 YNNKEL (reference sequence). The CDR3 spells CASSQVQGAQSYGYTF. The CDR3 DNA follows: TGTGCCAGCAGCCAAGTTCAGGGGGCCCAGTCCTATGGCTACACCTTC.

DNA for the CDR3: TGCGCCAGCAGCGTCGGACAGGGGAGCTATGGCTACACCTTC. This encodes CASSVGQGSYGYTF. The V gene is TRBV5-1, the J gene TRBJ1-2; 9 bases align to TRBD1. The junction had 5 bases not matched to a gene; V was cut back by 4 bases and J by 4 bases. The length of the CDR3 is 14 residues. CDR1 is SGHRS, CDR2 YFSETQ, per germline.

V gene TRBV19 combines with J gene TRBJ1-5; D is perhaps TRBD1 (5 bases). Germline assignment: CDR1 LNHDA and CDR2 SQIVND (reference sequence). V dropped 7 bases and J dropped 4 bases, with 14 bases sitting between them. This CDR3 is built from 14 residues. CDR3 DNA: TGTGCCAGTACCGTGGGGCAGCATAATCAGCCCCAGCATTTT. Translation gives CASTVGQHNQPQHF.

This chain uses TRBV19 with TRBJ1-6, with D possibly being TRBD1 (5 bases). The V gene's germline CDR1 is LNHDA and CDR2 SQIVND (reference sequence). Trimming removed 3 bases at V and 7 bases at J, with 13 bases between. The CDR3 extends over 15 amino acids. The CDR3 here is CASSIAQEINSPLHF. CDR3 nucleotides: TGTGCCAGTAGTATCGCACAGGAGATAAATTCACCCCTCCACTTT.

CDR3 protein: CASSDTGSGETQYF. CDR3 nucleotide sequence: TGTGCCAGCAGTGATACAGGGTCCGGGGAGACCCAGTACTTC. The rearrangement joins TRBV6-1 to TRBJ2-5; tentatively, D is TRBD1 (6 bases). CDR3 size: 14 residues. Germline V gives CDR1 MNHNS, CDR2 SASEGT. The ends were cut back, 3 bases at V and 5 bases at J, with 13 bases in the middle.

The chain combines TRBV9 with TRBJ2-2, with 8 nucleotides matching TRBD1. The CDR3 is 16 residues long. The germline V gene encodes CDR1 SGDLS and CDR2 YYNGEE. J was trimmed by 1 base and V by 2 bases; bases with no gene match: 4. In DNA form, the CDR3 reads TGTGCCAGCAGCGTTACCGGGACAGGGAACACCGGGGAGCTGTTTTTT. It yields the protein CASSVTGTGNTGELFF.

This sequence joins TRBV2 and TRBJ1-1, with D possibly matching TRBD1 (5 bases). This CDR3 contains 14 residues. The germline V and J ends were trimmed by 8 bases and 0 bases, with 13 bases remaining between them. The germline gives CDR1 SNHLY, CDR2 FYNNEI. The CDR3 sequence is CASPRRGMNTEAFF. As DNA, the CDR3 is TGTGCCAGCCCCCGACGGGGGATGAACACTGAAGCTTTCTTT.